The 22 T cell receptor beta chains below all came from one sample that was sequenced in a study of T cells in Graves' hyperthyroidism and ophthalmopathy (dated by TCRdb to the late 2010s). The receptor library was made with multiplex PCR. Sequenced on an Illumina HiSeq 2000. Amplification of TCR beta CDR3 regions was carried out from RNA transcripts. A first-round RT-PCR of the TCR CDR3 used the HTBI primer set with the Qiagen OneStep RT-PCR kit. TCRdb trimmed public reads at Q25 via fastp, called clones via MiXCR and kept in-frame beta chains. Identical CDR3 protein sequences are pooled into one entry, listed with their most common genes and DNA. The sample table contains around 350,000 distinct CDR3 sequences; only one count was recorded for roughly an eighth of them. 9.2% of the sample is in the top ten clones. Sequencing input: blood. All receptors derive from a woman between 18 and 29 years old with Graves' hyperthyroidism.

This clonotype was seen repeatedly, ten times or more. V and J are TRBV7-9 and TRBJ2-3; 7 bases align to TRBD2. This CDR3 has 17 residues. V lost 5 bases and J lost 0; bases outside the gene matches: 11. Germline-derived CDR1 and CDR2 are SEHNR and FQNEAQ (reference sequence). CDR3 amino acids: CASSAARGGTSTDTQYF. CDR3 bases: TGTGCCAGCAGCGCGGCCCGCGGGGGAACTAGCACAGATACGCAGTATTTT.

This clonotype was seen ten or more times. The V and J genes are TRBV12-3 or TRBV12-4 and TRBJ2-1; D uncertain. The germline V and J ends were trimmed by 3 bases and 2 bases, with 8 bases remaining between them. The CDR3 consists of 14 residues. The CDR3 reads CASSLGGTYNEQFF. The CDR3 DNA reads TGTGCCAGCAGTTTGGGCGGTACCTACAATGAGCAGTTCTTC.

In its sample, this clonotype was seen many times. This rearrangement joins TRBV6-1 to TRBJ1-6, with a possible D match to TRBD1 (6 bases). The CDR3 spans 14 residues. The V and J ends lost 6 bases and 7 bases respectively, with 13 bases between them. The germline gives CDR1 MNHNS, CDR2 SASEGT. The CDR3, as DNA: TGTGCCAGCAGCCTCCAGGGGAACAATTCACCCCTCCACTTT. Translating gives CASSLQGNNSPLHF.

This clonotype was counted many times. CDR3 sequence: CASSLRGYTEAFF. DNA of the CDR3: TGTGCCAGCAGTTTAAGGGGGTACACTGAAGCTTTCTTT. This chain uses TRBV28 with TRBJ1-1; D possibly corresponds to TRBD1 (6 bases). CDR3 size: 13 residues. V dropped 2 bases and J dropped 3 bases, with 7 bases sitting between them. In germline, CDR1 is MDHEN, CDR2 SYDVKM.

This clonotype has just a few counts. The chain employs TRBV28 and TRBJ1-4; D is perhaps TRBD1 (5 bases). Deletions cut 6 bases from V and 8 bases from J, with 16 bases between. Germline CDR1 reads MDHEN; CDR2 reads SYDVKM. The CDR3 is 14 amino acids. The CDR3 is CASRLGLEREKLFF. The CDR3 coding sequence is TGTGCCAGCAGACTGGGACTGGAGAGGGAAAAACTGTTTTTT.

Ten or more counts support this clonotype. This chain joins TRBV28 and TRBJ1-2; TRBD1 matches 7 bases. The V segment lost 6 bases and the J segment 2 bases; nucleotides outside the gene matches: 6. The germline CDR1 and CDR2 sequences are MDHEN and SYDVKM. The CDR3 is 14 amino acids. The CDR3 loop reads CASRNPGQNYGYTF. In DNA, the CDR3 is TGTGCCAGCAGAAATCCGGGACAGAACTATGGCTACACCTTC.

This clonotype was seen once. This chain joins TRBV9 and TRBJ1-6, with 8 bases lining up with TRBD1. The CDR3 length is 15 residues. Germline V gene sequence: CDR1 SGDLS, CDR2 YYNGEE. V shed 4 bases, J shed 5 bases, and the junction held 5 bases outside the gene matches. The CDR3: CASSPGDRHNSPLHF. In DNA, the CDR3 is TGTGCCAGCAGCCCCGGGGACAGGCATAATTCACCCCTCCACTTT.

This clonotype was recorded at least ten times. The chain uses TRBV10-3 and TRBJ2-5, with 10 bases identical to TRBD2. CDR1 is ENHRY, CDR2 SYGVKD, per germline. V dropped 7 bases and J dropped 1; count of bases not matched to a gene: 3. The CDR3 consists of 14 residues. The CDR3 loop reads CAIMSGGGQETQYF. CDR3 DNA: TGTGCCATCATGAGCGGGGGGGGCCAAGAGACCCAGTACTTC.

There are many counts of this clonotype. The CDR3 loop is CASGFGGGHTDTQYF. CDR3 nucleotides: TGTGCTAGTGGTTTCGGCGGGGGGCACACAGATACGCAGTATTTT. V usage is TRBV12-5 and J usage is TRBJ2-3; 8 positions match TRBD2. J gave up 2 bases and V 3 bases, and 4 bases lay outside the gene matches. Germline V gene sequence: CDR1 LGHNT, CDR2 FRNRAP. This CDR3 has 15 amino acids.

In DNA, the CDR3 is TGTGCCAGCAGTTACTGGATTGAGGCAGGGCCATCTGGAAACACCATATATTTT. This gives the protein CASSYWIEAGPSGNTIYF. The V call is TRBV6-9, the J call TRBJ1-3; tentative D call: TRBD1 (5 bases). The V gene's germline CDR1 is MNHGY and CDR2 SVAAGI. The CDR3 extends over 18 amino acids. V lost 3 bases and J 1 base, leaving 19 bases between the germline ends.

V and J are TRBV19 and TRBJ2-3; D gene uncertain. Germline CDR1 LNHDA, CDR2 SQIVND (reference sequence). Trimming cost V 5 bases and J 5 bases, with 17 bases left between them. The CDR3 is 15 residues long. This chain's CDR3 is CASSARGDARDTQYF. DNA of the CDR3: TGTGCCAGTAGTGCCCGTGGCGACGCCAGAGATACGCAGTATTTT.

This clonotype was found many times. V usage is TRBV7-9 and J usage is TRBJ2-7; tentatively, D is TRBD2 (6 bases). The length of the CDR3 is 14 residues. Germline lookup yields CDR1 SEHNR and CDR2 FQNEAQ (reference sequence). Trimming removed 3 bases from V and 2 bases from J, with 11 bases in between. The CDR3 region has the DNA TGTGCCAGCAGCTTCGGAGCGGGCCCCTACGAGCAGTACTTC. This encodes CASSFGAGPYEQYF.

V is TRBV4-1 and J is TRBJ2-7, with 8 bases fitting TRBD1. Germline CDR1 and CDR2: MGHRA and YSYEKL. The CDR3 is made up of 15 amino acids. Losses at the gene ends were 5 bases for V and 7 bases for J; bases not matched to a gene: 13. This CDR3 is CASSYHPGQEGEQYF. The CDR3 DNA sequence: TGCGCCAGCAGCTACCACCCGGGACAGGAGGGGGAGCAGTACTTC.

This clonotype turned up a few times. The chain couples TRBV19 to TRBJ2-1; 7 nucleotides align to TRBD1. Per germline, CDR1 LNHDA and CDR2 SQIVND (reference sequence). V shed 7 bases, J shed 0 bases, and the junction held 9 bases outside the gene matches. This CDR3 comprises 16 residues. The CDR3 spells CASTLGQVPSYNEQFF. In nucleotides, the CDR3 is TGTGCCAGTACCCTTGGACAGGTCCCCTCCTACAATGAGCAGTTCTTC.

This clonotype has more than one count but fewer than ten. The V and J genes are TRBV7-9 and TRBJ2-2, with TRBD2 identical over 9 bases. Germline V gene lookup returns CDR1 SEHNR and CDR2 FQNEAQ (reference sequence). This CDR3 contains 15 residues. The junction had 6 bases not matched to a gene; V was cut back by 8 bases and J by 2 bases. The CDR3 DNA reads TGTGCCAGCGGGTTTAGCGGGGGCAACACCGGGGAGCTGTTTTTT. Translated: CASGFSGGNTGELFF.

In its sample, this clonotype was seen a few times. The rearrangement links TRBV4-3 to TRBJ2-2; TRBD2 matches at 11 bases. The CDR3 is 18 amino acids. The trim removed 1 base at V and 2 bases at J, leaving 6 bases unmatched. Germline loops: CDR1 LGHNA, CDR2 YSLEER. The CDR3 DNA follows: TGCGCCAGCAGCCAAGTCCAGACTAGCGGGACTAACACCGGGGAGCTGTTTTTT. Translating it yields CASSQVQTSGTNTGELFF.

The sample holds a few counts of this clonotype. This chain links TRBV9 with TRBJ2-2; D unresolved. Trimming left V 4 bases short and J 6 bases short, with 13 bases between. The CDR3 loop spans 14 amino acids. Germline CDR1 SGDLS, CDR2 YYNGEE. CDR3 coding DNA: TGTGCCAGCAGCTTTGACTTGGTGCCCGGGGAGCTGTTTTTT. Protein: CASSFDLVPGELFF.

V usage is TRBV30 and J usage is TRBJ1-1; 7 nucleotides align to TRBD1. The V and J ends lost 8 bases and 3 bases, in that order; junction bases with no gene match: 9. The CDR3 consists of 13 residues. Germline CDR1 GTSNPN, CDR2 SVGIG (reference sequence). CDR3 DNA sequence: TGTGCCGTCTCCCCGGGACAGTACACTGAAGCTTTCTTT. Protein product: CAVSPGQYTEAFF.

This clonotype was recorded many times. The chain recombines TRBV5-6 with TRBJ1-2; D unresolved. CDR3 length: 14 residues. Per the germline V gene, CDR1 is SGHDT and CDR2 is YYEEEE. V was cut by 2 bases and J by 0 bases, with 8 bases left in between. In nucleotides, the CDR3 is TGTGCCAGCAGCTTCGCGACAACTAACTATGGCTACACCTTC. It specifies CASSFATTNYGYTF.

This clonotype was observed at least ten times. The chain employs TRBV6-5 and TRBJ2-5, with D perhaps TRBD2 (7 bases). Trimming took 2 bases from V and 5 from J, leaving 12 bases between them. The CDR3 spans 14 residues. The germline gives CDR1 MNHEY, CDR2 SVGAGI. The CDR3 region is CASSYVRGGETQYF. DNA for the CDR3: TGTGCCAGCAGTTACGTCAGGGGAGGGGAGACCCAGTACTTC.

This clonotype has ten or more counts. V gene TRBV2 combines with J gene TRBJ1-1, with unresolved D. V dropped 4 bases and J dropped 7 bases, with 10 bases sitting between them. CDR1 SNHLY and CDR2 FYNNEI come from the germline V gene. The CDR3 covers 12 residues. The CDR3: CASSVRRSEAFF. The CDR3, as DNA: TGTGCCAGCAGTGTTCGGCGAAGTGAAGCTTTCTTT.

This clonotype was found once. This chain joins TRBV6-2 or TRBV6-3 and TRBJ1-2; no clear D. Trimming stripped 1 base from V and 3 bases from J, with 9 bases between. Germline V gene data show CDR1 as MNHEY and CDR2 as SVGEGT. This CDR3 region has 14 residues. The CDR3 loop reads CASSYYSWDYGYTF. CDR3 sequence (DNA): TGTGCCAGCAGTTACTACAGTTGGGACTATGGCTACACCTTC.